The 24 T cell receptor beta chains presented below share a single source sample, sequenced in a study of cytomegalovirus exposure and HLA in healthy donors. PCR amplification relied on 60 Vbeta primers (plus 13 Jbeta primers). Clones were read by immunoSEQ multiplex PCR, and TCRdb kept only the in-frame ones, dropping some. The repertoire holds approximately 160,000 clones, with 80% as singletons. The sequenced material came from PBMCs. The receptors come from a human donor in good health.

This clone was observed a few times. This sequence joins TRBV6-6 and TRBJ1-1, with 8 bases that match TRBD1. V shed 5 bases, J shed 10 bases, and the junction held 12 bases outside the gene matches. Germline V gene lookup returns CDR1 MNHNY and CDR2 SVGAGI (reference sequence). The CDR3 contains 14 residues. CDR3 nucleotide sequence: TGTGCCAGCAGTAACCCGACAGGGGAGAGTATAGCTTTCTTT. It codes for CASSNPTGESIAFF.

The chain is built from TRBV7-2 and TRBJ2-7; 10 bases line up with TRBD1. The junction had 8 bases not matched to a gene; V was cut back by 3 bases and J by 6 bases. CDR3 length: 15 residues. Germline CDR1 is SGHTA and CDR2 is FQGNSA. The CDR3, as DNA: TGTGCCAGCAGCTTTACCGGGACAGGGGTACGCGAGCAGTACTTC. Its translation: CASSFTGTGVREQYF.

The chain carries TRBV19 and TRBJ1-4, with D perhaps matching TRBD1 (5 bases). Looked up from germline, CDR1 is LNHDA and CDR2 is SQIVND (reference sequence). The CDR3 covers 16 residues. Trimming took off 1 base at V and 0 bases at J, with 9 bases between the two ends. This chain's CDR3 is CASSIVGGATNEKLFF. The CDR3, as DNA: TGTGCCAGTAGTATAGTGGGGGGTGCAACTAATGAAAAACTGTTTTTT.

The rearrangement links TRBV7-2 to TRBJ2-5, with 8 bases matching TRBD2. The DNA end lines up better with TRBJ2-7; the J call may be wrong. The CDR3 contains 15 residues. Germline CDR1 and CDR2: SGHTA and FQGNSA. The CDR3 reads CASNPRAGGTYEQYF. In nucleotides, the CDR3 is TGTGCCAGCAACCCGAGGGCGGGGGGAACCTACGAGCAGTACTTC.

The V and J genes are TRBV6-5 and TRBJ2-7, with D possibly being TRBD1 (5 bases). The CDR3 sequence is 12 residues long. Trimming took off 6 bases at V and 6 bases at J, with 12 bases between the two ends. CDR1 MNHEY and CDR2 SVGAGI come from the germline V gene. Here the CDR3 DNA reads TGTGCCAGCAGCCTAGACAGATCCGAGCAGTACTTC. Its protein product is CASSLDRSEQYF.

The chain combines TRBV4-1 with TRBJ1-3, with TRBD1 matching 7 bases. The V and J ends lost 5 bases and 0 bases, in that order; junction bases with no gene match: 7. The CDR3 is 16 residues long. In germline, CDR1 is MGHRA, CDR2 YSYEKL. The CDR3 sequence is CASSRGTARSGNTIYF. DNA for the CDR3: TGCGCCAGCAGCAGAGGGACAGCTCGCTCTGGAAACACCATATATTTT.

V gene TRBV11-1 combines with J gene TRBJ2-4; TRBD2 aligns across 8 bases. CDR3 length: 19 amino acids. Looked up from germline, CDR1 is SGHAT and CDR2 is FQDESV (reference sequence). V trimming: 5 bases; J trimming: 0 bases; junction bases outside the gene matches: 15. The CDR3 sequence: CASSKTSAISSGAKNIQYF. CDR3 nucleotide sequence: TGTGCCAGCAGCAAGACTAGCGCGATAAGTAGTGGAGCCAAAAACATTCAGTACTTC.

CDR3 amino acids: CASSQDLGQGADEQYF. In DNA form, the CDR3 reads TGCGCCAGCAGCCAAGATTTGGGACAGGGGGCTGATGAGCAGTACTTC. The V call is TRBV4-3, the J call TRBJ2-7, with 12 bases fitting TRBD1. CDR1 and CDR2 from the germline V gene are LGHNA and YSLEER. J lost 7 bases, V lost 0 bases, and 7 bases had no gene match. The CDR3 contains 16 residues.

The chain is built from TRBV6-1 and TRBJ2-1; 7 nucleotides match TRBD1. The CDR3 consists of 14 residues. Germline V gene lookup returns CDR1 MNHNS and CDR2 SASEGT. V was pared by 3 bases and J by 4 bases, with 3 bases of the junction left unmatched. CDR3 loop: CASSDETGYNEQFF. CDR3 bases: TGTGCCAGCAGTGATGAGACAGGGTACAATGAGCAGTTCTTC.

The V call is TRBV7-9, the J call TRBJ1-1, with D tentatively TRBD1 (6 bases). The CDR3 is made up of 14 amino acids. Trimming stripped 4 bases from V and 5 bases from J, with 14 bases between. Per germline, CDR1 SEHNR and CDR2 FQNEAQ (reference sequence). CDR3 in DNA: TGTGCCAGCAGCTCGCTCACTACAGGGACTGAAGCTTTCTTT. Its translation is CASSSLTTGTEAFF.

The CDR3, as DNA: TGTGCCAGCAGCTTAGGGGACAGTGGGAATCAGCCCCAGCATTTT. This encodes CASSLGDSGNQPQHF. The chain has TRBV7-9 and TRBJ1-5, with 7 nucleotides matching TRBD1. The CDR3 is made up of 15 amino acids. V trimming: 1 base; J trimming: 4 bases; junction bases outside the gene matches: 4. Per germline, CDR1 SEHNR and CDR2 FQNEAQ (reference sequence).

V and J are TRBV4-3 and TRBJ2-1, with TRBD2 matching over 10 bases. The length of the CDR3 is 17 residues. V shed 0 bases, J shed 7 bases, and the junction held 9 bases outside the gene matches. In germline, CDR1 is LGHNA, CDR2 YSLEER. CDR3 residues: CASSQEFQRGGRNEQFF. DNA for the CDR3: TGCGCCAGCAGCCAAGAATTCCAGCGGGGGGGCCGAAATGAGCAGTTCTTC.

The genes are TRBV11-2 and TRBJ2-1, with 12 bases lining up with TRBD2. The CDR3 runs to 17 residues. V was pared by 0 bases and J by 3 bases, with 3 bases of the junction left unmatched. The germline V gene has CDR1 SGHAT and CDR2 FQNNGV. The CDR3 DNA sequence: TGTGCCAGCAGCTTAGACCTAGCGGGGGGGAACTACAATGAGCAGTTCTTC. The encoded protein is CASSLDLAGGNYNEQFF.

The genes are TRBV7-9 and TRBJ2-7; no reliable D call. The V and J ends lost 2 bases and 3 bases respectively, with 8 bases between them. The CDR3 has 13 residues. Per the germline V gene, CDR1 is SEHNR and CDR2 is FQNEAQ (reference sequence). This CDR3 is CASSLTENYEQYF. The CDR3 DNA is TGTGCCAGCAGCTTAACGGAGAACTACGAGCAGTACTTC.

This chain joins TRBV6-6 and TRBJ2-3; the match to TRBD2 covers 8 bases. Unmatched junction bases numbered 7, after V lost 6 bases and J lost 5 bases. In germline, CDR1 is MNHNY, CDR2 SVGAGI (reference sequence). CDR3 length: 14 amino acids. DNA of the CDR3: TGTGCCAGCAGGGAGGGCGGGGGGAGAGATACGCAGTATTTT. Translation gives CASREGGGRDTQYF.

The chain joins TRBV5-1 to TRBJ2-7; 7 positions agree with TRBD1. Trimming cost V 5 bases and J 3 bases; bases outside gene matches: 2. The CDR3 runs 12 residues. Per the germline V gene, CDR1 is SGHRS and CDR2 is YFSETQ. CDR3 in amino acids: CASRGDSYEQYF. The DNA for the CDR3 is TGCGCCAGCAGGGGGGACAGCTACGAGCAGTACTTC.

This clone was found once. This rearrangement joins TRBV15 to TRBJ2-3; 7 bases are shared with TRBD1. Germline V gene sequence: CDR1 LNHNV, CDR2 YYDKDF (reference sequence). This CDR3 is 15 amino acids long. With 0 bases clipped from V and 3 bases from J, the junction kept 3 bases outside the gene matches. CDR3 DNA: TGTGCCACCAGCAGAGAAGACAGGGTAACAGATACGCAGTATTTT. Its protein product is CATSREDRVTDTQYF.

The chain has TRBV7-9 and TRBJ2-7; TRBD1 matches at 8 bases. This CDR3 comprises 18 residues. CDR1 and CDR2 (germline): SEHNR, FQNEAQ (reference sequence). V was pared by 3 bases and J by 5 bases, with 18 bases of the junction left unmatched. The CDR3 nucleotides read TGTGCCAGCAGCTTCTTTAGGGGACCGGTGGACAGGGAACACGAGCAGTACTTC. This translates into CASSFFRGPVDREHEQYF.

CDR3 nucleotide sequence: TGCGCCAGCAGCCAAGATTTTTCAGGCGCTGGGGCTTTCTTT. Its translation is CASSQDFSGAGAFF. The chain is built from TRBV4-3 and TRBJ1-1; D is unresolved. This CDR3 contains 14 residues. Germline V lookup: CDR1 LGHNA, CDR2 YSLEER. V lost 0 bases and J lost 11, with 16 bases in between.

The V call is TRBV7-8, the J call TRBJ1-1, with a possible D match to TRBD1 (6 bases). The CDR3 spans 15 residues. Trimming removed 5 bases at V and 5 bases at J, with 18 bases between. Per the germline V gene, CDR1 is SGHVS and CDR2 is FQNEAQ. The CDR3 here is CASSPPQGLGTEAFF. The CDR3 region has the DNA TGTGCCAGCAGCCCCCCACAGGGATTGGGAACTGAAGCTTTCTTT.

The DNA of the CDR3 is TGTGCCATAATACAGGGGGATACGAGCAATGAGCAGTTCTTC. Translating gives CAIIQGDTSNEQFF. The chain uses TRBV10-3 and TRBJ2-1; TRBD1 aligns across 8 bases. CDR1 and CDR2 (germline): ENHRY, SYGVKD. CDR3 length: 14 residues. V was clipped by 9 bases and J by 6 bases; unmatched bases: 10.

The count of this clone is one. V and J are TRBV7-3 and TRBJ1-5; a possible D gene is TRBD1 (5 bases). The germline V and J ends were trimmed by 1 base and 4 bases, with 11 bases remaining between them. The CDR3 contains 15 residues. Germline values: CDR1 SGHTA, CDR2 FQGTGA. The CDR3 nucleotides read TGTGCCAGCAGCTTAAATGGGGGGGGGAATCAGCCCCAGCATTTT. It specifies CASSLNGGGNQPQHF.

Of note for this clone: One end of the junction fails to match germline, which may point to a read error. This CDR3 reads CASRDTGIRNQPPHF. CDR3 DNA: TGTGCCAGCAGGGATACAGGGATTCGCAATCAGCCCCCGCATTTT. The genes are TRBV6-6 and TRBJ1-5; TRBD1 might be the D (6 bases). This CDR3 region has 15 residues. CDR1 and CDR2 (germline): MNHNY, SVGAGI (reference sequence).

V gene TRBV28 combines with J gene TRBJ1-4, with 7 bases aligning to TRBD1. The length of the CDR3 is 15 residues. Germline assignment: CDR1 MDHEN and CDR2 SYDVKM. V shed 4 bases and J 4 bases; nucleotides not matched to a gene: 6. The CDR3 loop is CASSSRTGLNEKLFF. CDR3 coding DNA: TGTGCCAGCAGTTCCCGGACAGGACTTAATGAAAAACTGTTTTTT.